This section outlines one T cell receptor (beta chain) sequence together with its context. This sample was taken from a study of control samples from healthy donors and cancer patients. Using immunoSEQ multiplex PCR, the repertoire was profiled, and TCRdb retains in-frame clones only, with some absent. The repertoire holds some 160,000 clones, with around 90% as singletons. This receptor was taken from a man between 25 and 39 years old in good health. Source material: blood.

The CDR3 is CASSYEGKQPQHF. CDR3 bases: TGTGCCAGCAGTTACGAGGGGAAACAGCCCCAGCATTTT. The V call is TRBV6-5, the J call TRBJ1-5; D may be TRBD1 (5 bases). Looked up from germline, CDR1 is MNHEY and CDR2 is SVGAGI. CDR3 length: 13 amino acids. The V end lost 2 bases, the J end lost 7 bases, and 9 bases lay between the germline ends.